This T cell receptor beta chain appears in the sequencing data of a study of Ad26.COV2.S vaccination and SARS-CoV-2 variants. Study results and limitations: Non-spike TCR breadth was similar in vaccine and placebo recipients.

On this clone itself: What it binds is unknown.

Only in-frame clones appear in the TCRdb table, and some are missing; sequencing was by immunoSEQ multiplex PCR. The sample records 400,000 to 450,000 clones, 75% to 95% being singletons. Germline V gene sequence: CDR1 MNHEY, CDR2 SMNVEV (reference sequence). The CDR3 contains 17 residues. The V and J ends lost 5 bases and 8 bases, in that order; junction bases with no gene match: 11. As to treatment: around 19 received Ad26.COV2.S at low or high dose, single or two shots; roughly five received placebo; per-sample allocation not given. Repertoires come from day 63 after the first vaccine or placebo injection.

The sequence was obtained from a person between 18 and 65 years old who received the Ad26.COV2.S COVID-19 vaccine or a placebo. V usage is TRBV27 and J usage is TRBJ2-1; TRBD2 aligns across 14 bases. The specimen comprised peripheral blood, sampled in a trial of Ad26.COV2.S vaccine versus placebo. CDR3: CASSLARLAGGRDEQFF. The CDR3 nucleotides are TGTGCCAGCAGTCTAGCCAGACTAGCGGGAGGGAGGGATGAGCAGTTCTTC.